This T cell receptor beta chain appears in the sequencing data of a study of shared clonotypes between healthy human individuals. Sequencing was performed with immunoSEQ multiplex PCR; in TCRdb, only in-frame clones are kept and a portion is missing. The table has 2 million to 2.5 million clones, nearly 97% seen once. Partitioning of CD4+ cells yielded a CD45RA+ naive subset and a CD45RA-negative memory subset. This CDR3 is 13 amino acids long. In germline, CDR1 is SGDLS, CDR2 YYNGEE. J was trimmed by 7 bases and V by 1 base; bases with no gene match: 5. This TCR was recovered from a man between 18 and 35 years old in good health. The chain has TRBV9 and TRBJ2-7, with TRBD2 matching 7 bases. Sequences were obtained from naive CD4+ T cells sorted from blood. The subset denotes: CD45RA+ positively selected. For the CDR3, the DNA is TGTGCCAGCAGCGTAAGGGAGGGGCGAGAGCAGTACTTC. Its translation: CASSVREGREQYF. The variable domain in full, completed from reference TRBV9 and TRBJ2-7, reads DSGVTQTPKHLITATGQRVTLRCSPRSGDLSVYWYQQSLDQGLQFLIQYYNGEERAKGNILERFSAQQFPDLHSELNLSSLELGDSALYFCASSVREGREQYFGPGTRLTVT.